Here is one T cell receptor (beta chain) with its context. This clonotype was seen only a few times. No antigen is known for it. Base qualities are not at hand, and no much larger clone is one base apart. Sequenced on an Illumina HiSeq 2500. Quantitative 5'-RACE with molecular barcodes was used to prepare TCR beta libraries. For the original study's pipeline: Disease-linked TCR variants were identified with a new computational method built on a probabilistic model of VDJ rearrangement. TCRdb handled the public reads itself, with Q25 trimming in fastp and clone calling in MiXCR, and kept productive beta chains. A single entry per CDR3 protein holds the most common genes and DNA from its merged rows. TCRdb, not the original authors, processed these V and J calls. Recorded for this sample are about 340,000 distinct CDR3 sequences; 14% to 15% of them occurred a single time. The ten largest make up 0.85% to 1.4% of the sample.

The record originates from a study of CD8 T cells in ankylosing spondylitis listed by TCRdb under 2017. As for the study more broadly: The study profiled T cell receptor beta repertoires in healthy donors and ankylosing spondylitis patients to find disease-linked TCR variants. Peripheral blood was sampled, and synovial fluid was additionally collected from ankylosing spondylitis patients. The whole study cohort included under 140 healthy donors and roughly 24 ankylosing spondylitis patients. The investigation overall reported the following: In peripheral blood, the disease-linked clones were found at relatively low frequencies and had a CD8+ phenotype. According to the report, matched synovial fluid samples from ankylosing spondylitis patients were significantly enriched for the disease-linked clones. A TCR beta motif of several highly homologous amino acid variants appeared characteristic of blood from ankylosing spondylitis patients. Some of the motif variants had been reported before in the synovial fluid and blood of reactive arthritis patients, a finding that suggests common disease-initiation mechanisms.

CDR1 and CDR2 are drawn from the germline V gene: ENHRY, SYGVKD. The CDR3 sequence holds 15 residues, the cysteine and phenylalanine included. The sequence is cut down to CDR3 DNA, 45 bases in frame from base 1. V is reduced by 5 bases and J by 1 base, leaving a spacing of 14 bases between them. The sample consisted of blood, either unsorted or a sorted T cell fraction (not recorded which). The TCR comes from a male donor with ankylosing spondylitis or in good health (not recorded which). The sequence joins TRBV10-3 to TRBJ1-1; a weak D assignment points to TRBD1 (6 bases agree). The DNA sequence is TGTGCCATCAGTTGGACCGGGACATCGAACACTGAAGCTTTCTTT. This encodes CAISWTGTSNTEAFF.